The clone carrying this TCR beta chain was counted ten times or more. The entry originates in a study of identical twins. TCRdb called the 5' RACE reads again in MiXCR, with one record for every CDR3 protein. The repertoire holds fewer than 800,000 distinct CDR3 sequences, roughly 6.6% seen once, with 1.6% in the top ten. The ends were cut back, 8 bases at V and 0 bases at J, with 7 bases in the middle. The germline CDR1 and CDR2 sequences are SNHLY and FYNNEI. The CDR3 length is 13 residues. The same specimen was also included in a second study, on yellow fever vaccine responses in identical twins.

This chain links TRBV2 with TRBJ2-2; tentative D call: TRBD2 (5 bases). The receptor's source is a woman aged 18-29 years in good health. Material for sequencing was PBMCs. The CDR3 loop reads CASPGTNTGELFF. CDR3 bases: TGTGCCAGCCCGGGGACGAACACCGGGGAGCTGTTTTTT.